The sequence of this T cell receptor (beta chain) was determined in a study of blood T cell repertoires in COVID-19. The overall study: From T cells, B-cell-depleted T cells, or PBMCs came the material, which was cDNA or gDNA.

This CDR3 spans 13 amino acids. Germline V lookup: CDR1 LGHDT, CDR2 YNNKEL (reference sequence). V was cut by 4 bases and J by 3 bases, with 8 bases left in between. The assay was immunoSEQ multiplex PCR, and TCRdb's table has in-frame clones only and misses some. The repertoire holds about 29,000 clones, more than 70% seen once, with approximately 10% in the top ten. The sample taken for sequencing was peripheral blood. The TCR comes from an older man with active COVID-19. This chain joins TRBV3-1 (or the pseudogene TRBV3-2) and TRBJ2-3; D unresolved. The DNA for the CDR3 is TGTGCCAGCAGCCGCTTAACTACAGATACGCAGTATTTT. Amino acid sequence: CASSRLTTDTQYF.